Included here is one T cell receptor (beta chain) sequence, with context. Its antigen remains unidentified. Per-base qualities were not stored, and no clone one base away is much larger. Receptors were amplified or captured by the immunoSEQ multiplex PCR assay. The table was pulled from immuneACCESS by TCRdb, which kept in-frame rearrangements only. Such tables lose some clones; where checked, under half of the loss comes from unresolved V genes, and the rest has no known cause. The sample has 76,000 or so clones on record, around 93% of them singletons. The top ten constitute less than 0.75% of the sample. V ends up 4 bases short and J 5 bases short, with an unmatched junction base count of 22. CDR1 and CDR2 were assigned from the germline V gene as MGHRA and YSYEKL. The CDR3 goes from the cysteine to the phenylalanine over 20 residues. Left in the record is the CDR3 DNA by itself, 60 bases read in frame from the first base.

This sample is drawn from a study of T cell changes during pregnancy in multiple sclerosis (dated by TCRdb to about 2019). Context from the whole study: In women with multiple sclerosis, the researchers looked at how the T cell repertoire shifted as pregnancy progressed.

Material: peripheral blood, obtained in the second trimester of pregnancy. The rearranged segments are TRBV4-1 and TRBJ2-7; 11 nucleotides in the junction match TRBD1. This clonotype was obtained from a female donor in good health, enrolled as a control in a pregnancy study. For the CDR3, the sequence is CASSPRTIIGTGTGGDEQYF. The DNA is as follows: TGCGCCAGCAGCCCACGCACGATCATTGGAACCGGGACAGGGGGTGACGAGCAGTACTTC.